The clone carrying this T cell receptor beta chain is medium-sized (0.01 to 0.1%) in the sample. Its antigen is unidentified. The CDR3 end falls 3 residues outside the read, so it is completed with the germline J gene. Germline V CDR1 and CDR2: LNHDA, SQIVND (reference sequence). Unmatched junction bases numbered 10, after V lost 3 bases and J lost 6 bases. The CDR3 sequence is 16 residues long. The data were obtained in a study of T cell clonality in common variable immunodeficiency. Study conclusions and caveats: Fewer deletions and N-nucleotide insertions were reportedly seen in common variable immunodeficiency TCR beta sequences.

Profiling relied on immunoSEQ multiplex PCR, and the TCRdb table lists in-frame clones only, not all of them. The specimen has 15,000 to 20,000 clones, none found just once. Diagnosis required reduced IgG, IgA and/or IgM with specific antibody deficiency. Blood came from CVID subjects not ill and not taking immunomodulatory or immunosuppressive medication. The receptor comes from a human donor with common variable immunodeficiency. The chain combines TRBV19 with TRBJ1-5; TRBD1 matches 8 bases. Sequenced sample: peripheral blood mononuclear cells. CDR3 sequence reads: CASSILARGRVQPQHF. The part of the CDR3 DNA that was read is TGTGCCAGTAGTATTCTAGCCAGGGGGCGGGTTCAGCCC.